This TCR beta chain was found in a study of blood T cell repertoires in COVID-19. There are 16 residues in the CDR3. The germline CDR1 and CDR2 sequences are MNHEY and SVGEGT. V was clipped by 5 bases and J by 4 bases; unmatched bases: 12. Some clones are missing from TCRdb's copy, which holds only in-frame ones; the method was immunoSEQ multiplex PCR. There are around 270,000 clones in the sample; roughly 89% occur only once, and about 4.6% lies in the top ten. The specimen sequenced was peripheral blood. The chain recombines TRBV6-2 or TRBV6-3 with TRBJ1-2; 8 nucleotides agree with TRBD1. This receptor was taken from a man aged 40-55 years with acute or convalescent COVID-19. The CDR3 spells CASSPPLDRVVYGYTF. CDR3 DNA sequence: TGTGCCAGCAGTCCGCCTTTGGACAGGGTGGTCTATGGCTACACCTTC.